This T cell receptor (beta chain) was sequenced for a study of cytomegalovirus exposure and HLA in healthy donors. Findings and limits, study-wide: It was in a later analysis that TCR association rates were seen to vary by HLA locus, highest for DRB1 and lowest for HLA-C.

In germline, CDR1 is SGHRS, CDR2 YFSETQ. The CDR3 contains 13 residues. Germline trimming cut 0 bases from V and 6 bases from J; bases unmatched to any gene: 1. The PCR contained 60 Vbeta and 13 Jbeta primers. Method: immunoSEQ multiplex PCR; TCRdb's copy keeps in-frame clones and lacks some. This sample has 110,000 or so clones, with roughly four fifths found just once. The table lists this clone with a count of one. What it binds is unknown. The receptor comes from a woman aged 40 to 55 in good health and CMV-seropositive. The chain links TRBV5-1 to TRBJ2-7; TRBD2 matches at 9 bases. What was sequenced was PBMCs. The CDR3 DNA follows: TGCGCCAGCAGCTTGGGTAGCGGGGGCGAGCAGTACTTC. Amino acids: CASSLGSGGEQYF.